These T cell receptor beta chains were read from a single sample in a study of neurological immune-mediated disorders. One entry per CDR3 protein results from TCRdb running MiXCR on the 5' RACE reads. The sample shows 90,000 to 150,000 distinct CDR3 sequences, about 3.4% of them seen only once. The sequencing sample was made of PBMCs. These receptors originate from a woman aged 30 to 39 with multiple sclerosis. The CDR3 runs from the conserved cysteine through the conserved F or W. D genes are given only for firm matches. Size is stated for part of the rows, as once, few or many counts, or as a class when the clone is expanded.

size,D,V,J,length,CDR3,DNA
NA,TRBD1,TRBV29-1,TRBJ2-1,11,CSTTGYNEQFF,TGCAGCACGACAGGGTACAATGAGCAGTTCTTC
many,TRBD2,TRBV6-6,TRBJ2-1,14,CATKLAGGDNEQFF,TGTGCCACCAAACTAGCGGGAGGGGACAATGAGCAGTTCTTC
many,NA,TRBV7-8,TRBJ2-6,18,CASSLGNRAFSGANVLTF,TGTGCCAGCAGCCTTGGGAACAGGGCTTTTTCTGGGGCCAACGTCCTGACTTTC
many,NA,TRBV7-9,TRBJ2-3,15,CASSPSGSSTDTQYF,TGTGCCAGCAGCCCTAGTGGGAGTAGCACAGATACGCAGTATTTT
many,NA,TRBV12-3/TRBV12-4,TRBJ2-1,14,CASSWGRNYNEQFF,TGTGCCAGCAGTTGGGGACGGAACTACAATGAGCAGTTCTTC
NA,NA,TRBV7-8,TRBJ1-5,16,CASSLVGTGSNKTQNF,NA
few,TRBD1,TRBV20-1,TRBJ1-3,14,CSARTGNSGNTIYF,TGCAGTGCCAGGACAGGGAACTCTGGAAACACCATATATTTT
NA,NA,TRBV4-3,TRBJ2-1,14,CASSQDLKVAEQFF,TGCGCCAGCAGCCAAGATCTTAAAGTGGCTGAGCAGTTCTTC
many,TRBD1,TRBV5-1,TRBJ2-7,15,CASSLVRDRSYEQYF,TGCGCCAGCAGCTTGGTTAGGGACAGGTCCTACGAGCAGTACTTC
many,NA,TRBV7-2,TRBJ1-4,17,CASSLAAVRNPNEKLFF,TGTGCCAGCAGCTTAGCCGCGGTCCGGAACCCTAATGAAAAACTGTTTTTT
many,NA,TRBV4-3,TRBJ1-1,15,CASSQDSAGLTEAFF,TGCGCCAGCAGCCAAGATAGCGCGGGTCTCACTGAAGCTTTCTTT
many,NA,TRBV2,TRBJ2-1,13,CASIRGSHNEQFF,TGTGCCAGCATTCGCGGGTCTCACAATGAGCAGTTCTTC
many,TRBD2,TRBV7-8,TRBJ2-5,16,CASRKLAGGLLETQYF,TGTGCCAGCAGAAAACTAGCGGGGGGGCTACTCGAGACCCAGTACTTC
many,NA,TRBV30,TRBJ1-5,15,CAWSVPGARGQPQHF,TGTGCCTGGAGTGTCCCAGGGGCAAGGGGACAGCCCCAGCATTTT
many,NA,TRBV6-6,TRBJ1-1,14,CASSYAELNTEAFF,TGTGCCAGCAGTTATGCGGAGTTGAACACTGAAGCTTTCTTT
many,NA,TRBV2,TRBJ1-5,13,CASSLGVGQPQHF,TGTGCCAGCAGTCTCGGGGTAGGGCAGCCCCAGCATTTT
many,TRBD1,TRBV10-3,TRBJ1-2,16,CAISLSGTGADYGYTF,TGTGCCATCAGTCTCAGCGGGACAGGGGCGGACTATGGCTACACCTTC
many,TRBD2,TRBV5-1,TRBJ2-1,16,CASSLVAGEAYNEQFF,TGCGCCAGCAGCTTGGTAGCGGGAGAAGCCTACAATGAGCAGTTCTTC
many,TRBD1,TRBV5-1,TRBJ2-7,14,CASSLGQGSYEQYF,TGCGCCAGCAGCTTGGGACAGGGATCCTACGAGCAGTACTTC
many,NA,TRBV10-3,TRBJ1-1,14,CAISESGGSGEAFF,TGTGCCATCAGTGAGTCTGGGGGGTCGGGTGAAGCTTTCTTT
many,TRBD2,TRBV5-1,TRBJ2-1,16,CASSLIVAGGYNEQFF,TGCGCCAGCAGCTTAATAGTAGCGGGAGGGTACAATGAGCAGTTCTTC
NA,NA,TRBV4-3,TRBJ2-7,15,CASSQESGFGKEQYF,TGCGCCAGCAGCCAAGAATCAGGGTTCGGCAAAGAGCAGTACTTC
NA,NA,TRBV6-9,TRBJ2-7,12,CARGAFWYEQYF,TGTGCCAGGGGGGCCTTTTGGTACGAGCAGTACTTC
many,NA,TRBV18,TRBJ2-5,13,CASSPSVGETQYF,TGTGCCAGCTCACCGTCTGTGGGAGAGACCCAGTACTTC
many,NA,TRBV5-5,TRBJ2-7,14,CASGGTARSYEQYF,TGTGCCAGCGGTGGGACCGCCCGGTCCTACGAGCAGTACTTC
many,TRBD1,TRBV5-1,TRBJ2-7,15,CASSSGQGASYEQYF,TGCGCCAGCAGCTCGGGACAGGGGGCCTCCTACGAGCAGTACTTC
many,TRBD1,TRBV10-3,TRBJ1-1,15,CAISERGRLNTEAFF,TGTGCCATCAGTGAAAGGGGGCGGTTGAACACTGAAGCTTTCTTT
NA,TRBD1,TRBV7-8,TRBJ2-1,16,CASSLLTGGPYNEQFF,TGTGCCAGCAGCTTATTGACAGGGGGGCCGTACAATGAGCAGTTCTTC
many,NA,TRBV14,TRBJ2-7,13,CASSQVSAGEQYF,TGTGCCAGCAGCCAAGTTTCGGCTGGCGAGCAGTACTTC
few,TRBD2,TRBV5-4,TRBJ2-1,16,CASSGGTSGRENEQFF,TGTGCCAGCAGCGGCGGGACTAGCGGGAGGGAAAATGAGCAGTTCTTC
many,NA,TRBV20-1,TRBJ2-3,12,CSARAGADTQYF,TGCAGTGCTAGGGCAGGGGCAGATACGCAGTATTTT
many,NA,TRBV4-3,TRBJ2-6,18,CASSQEWRVWRLANVLTF,TGCGCCAGCAGCCAAGAATGGAGGGTTTGGAGGTTGGCCAACGTCCTGACTTTC
NA,NA,TRBV6-2/TRBV6-3,TRBJ1-4,14,CASSYLQGGEKLFF,TGTGCCAGCAGTTACTTACAGGGCGGTGAAAAACTGTTTTTT
many,NA,TRBV10-1,TRBJ2-5,13,CASSRDVQETQYF,TGCGCCAGCAGCCGGGACGTACAAGAGACCCAGTACTTC
many,NA,TRBV9,TRBJ2-5,15,CASSGGFTGYETQYF,TGTGCCAGCAGCGGAGGATTTACAGGGTACGAGACCCAGTACTTC
many,TRBD1,TRBV5-6,TRBJ1-1,14,CASSSTGVDTEAFF,TGTGCCAGCAGCTCCACAGGGGTGGACACTGAAGCTTTCTTT
many,NA,TRBV5-1,TRBJ1-1,14,CASSFKPGPYQAFF,TGCGCCAGCAGCTTTAAGCCGGGGCCATATCAAGCTTTCTTT
NA,NA,TRBV20-1,TRBJ1-2,11,CSASLGYGYTF,TGCAGTGCTAGTTTGGGGTATGGCTACACCTTC
many,NA,TRBV3-1,TRBJ1-2,14,CASSLAGLNYGYTF,TGTGCCAGCAGCCTAGCAGGTCTGAACTATGGCTACACCTTC
many,TRBD2,TRBV12-3/TRBV12-4,TRBJ2-2,17,CASSFRGLAGVAGELFF,TGTGCCAGCAGTTTTAGGGGACTAGCGGGAGTGGCCGGGGAGCTGTTTTTT
many,TRBD2,TRBV12-3/TRBV12-4,TRBJ2-2,14,CASSLPGLGLELFF,TGTGCCAGCAGTTTACCGGGACTAGGGTTGGAGCTGTTTTTT